These 25 T cell receptor beta chains originate from one sample sequenced in a study of CD8 T cells in Susac syndrome. RNA in amounts of roughly 0.45 to 1 ug was reverse transcribed with random hexamers. TCRdb passed the immunoSEQ multiplex PCR reads through MiXCR, listing each CDR3 protein once. The profile shows roughly 400,000 distinct CDR3 sequences, 85% to 90% of them singletons. Sequenced: CD8+ T cells from PBMCs. These receptors all come from a human donor with multiple sclerosis.

This sequence joins TRBV12-3 or TRBV12-4 and TRBJ1-2; TRBD1 is a possible D gene (5 bases). The CDR3 is 14 residues long. V lost 5 bases, J lost 1 base, and 11 bases lay in between. This chain's CDR3 is CASSPGLLNYGYTF. In nucleotides, the CDR3 is TGTGCCAGCAGTCCGGGACTTCTTAACTATGGCTACACCTTC.

The V call is TRBV12-3 or TRBV12-4, the J call TRBJ2-7, with D perhaps TRBD2 (6 bases). The V end was cut by 3 bases, the J end by 3 bases, with 15 bases between. This CDR3 spans 15 amino acids. The CDR3 protein is CASSFGEENYYEQYF. The DNA for the CDR3 is TGTGCCAGCAGTTTTGGGGAGGAGAATTACTACGAGCAGTACTTC.

This clonotype occurred a few times. The chain links TRBV11-2 to TRBJ2-7, with D perhaps matching TRBD2 (6 bases). The V end lost 5 bases, the J end lost 2 bases, and 16 bases lay between the germline ends. The CDR3 length is 15 residues. Looked up from germline, CDR1 is SGHAT and CDR2 is FQNNGV. The CDR3 DNA follows: TGTGCCAGCAGCCCCCCCAATAGCGGACCCTACGAGCAGTACTTC. It specifies CASSPPNSGPYEQYF. Supplemented by reference TRBV11-2 and TRBJ2-7, the full variable domain reads EAGVAQSPRYKIIEKRQSVAFWCNPISGHATLYWYQQILGQGPKLLIQFQNNGVVDDSQLPKDRFSAERLKGVDSTLKIQPAKLEDSAVYLCASSPPNSGPYEQYFGPGTRLTVT.

Here the CDR3 DNA reads TGTGCCAGCAGTTTAACCGAGCAGGGGTGGGAGATGGCTGAAGCTTTCTTT. Translation gives CASSLTEQGWEMAEAFF. The chain links TRBV28 to TRBJ1-1; D possibly corresponds to TRBD1 (6 bases). From germline, CDR1 is MDHEN and CDR2 SYDVKM. With 2 bases removed from V and 6 bases from J, the gap between germline ends came to 22 bases. The CDR3 sequence is 17 residues long.

The gene calls are TRBV30 and TRBJ2-7, with 7 bases that match TRBD1. The V segment lost 2 bases and the J segment 5 bases; nucleotides outside the gene matches: 3. Germline assignment: CDR1 GTSNPN and CDR2 SVGIG (reference sequence). There are 12 residues in the CDR3. In nucleotides, the CDR3 is TGTGCCTGGAGTCCCGGGACAGACGAGCAGTACTTC. Its translation is CAWSPGTDEQYF.

The chain has TRBV6-1 and TRBJ2-7; D not resolved. The length of the CDR3 is 13 residues. Per the germline V gene, CDR1 is MNHNS and CDR2 is SASEGT. V lost 3 bases, J lost 2 bases, and 8 bases lay in between. CDR3 in DNA: TGTGCCAGCAGTGATGGTGACACCTACGAGCAGTACTTC. Residues: CASSDGDTYEQYF.

CDR3 amino acids: CASSLSDTARGTEAFF. The CDR3 DNA follows: TGTGCCAGCAGTTTATCGGATACGGCTCGGGGAACTGAAGCTTTCTTT. This chain connects TRBV28 to TRBJ1-1, with D unclear. Germline assignment: CDR1 MDHEN and CDR2 SYDVKM. Trimming removed 1 base at V and 5 bases at J, with 17 bases between. CDR3 length: 16 amino acids.

This clonotype was found once. The J gene is TRBJ2-5, the V gene TRBV5-4, with D hard to call. V lost 0 bases and J lost 2, with 11 bases in between. This CDR3 has 15 amino acids. Germline-derived CDR1 and CDR2 are SGHNT and YYREEE (reference sequence). This CDR3 reads CASSLGWLGQETQYF. In DNA form, the CDR3 reads TGTGCCAGCAGCTTGGGGTGGCTGGGGCAAGAGACCCAGTACTTC.

This chain connects TRBV30 to TRBJ1-5; D is uncertain. CDR3 length equals 14 residues. Germline CDR1 GTSNPN, CDR2 SVGIG (reference sequence). The ends were cut back, 0 bases at V and 3 bases at J, with 9 bases in the middle. The CDR3 region is CAWSVRAYNQPQHF. In nucleotides, the CDR3 is TGTGCCTGGAGTGTACGAGCCTACAATCAGCCCCAGCATTTT. Full variable domain (rest looked up from reference TRBV30 and TRBJ1-5): SQTIHQWPATLVQPVGSPLSLECTVEGTSNPNLYWYRQAAGRGLQLLFYSVGIGQISSEVPQNLSASRPQDRQFILSSKKLLLSDSGFYLCAWSVRAYNQPQHFGDGTRLSIL.

The chain uses TRBV6-1 and TRBJ2-3, with 10 bases aligning to TRBD2. J lost 7 bases, V lost 4 bases, and 14 bases had no gene match. CDR1 and CDR2 from the germline V gene are MNHNS and SASEGT. The CDR3 length is 17 residues. The CDR3 nucleotides are TGTGCCAGCAGTGGACCTAGCGGGAGCCTTCCTGAACATACGCAGTATTTT. Translating it yields CASSGPSGSLPEHTQYF.

This clonotype was detected ten times or more. The chain is built from TRBV27 and TRBJ2-7; a weak D match, TRBD2 (5 bases). The CDR3 contains 14 residues. Germline CDR1 is MNHEY and CDR2 is SMNVEV (reference sequence). Deletions cut 0 bases from V and 0 bases from J, with 6 bases between. The CDR3 loop is CASSLSGSSYEQYF. CDR3 DNA sequence: TGTGCCAGCAGTTTATCGGGGAGCTCCTACGAGCAGTACTTC.

The V call is TRBV4-1, the J call TRBJ2-1; D is ambiguous. In germline, CDR1 is MGHRA, CDR2 YSYEKL. The CDR3 contains 16 residues. Trimming removed 4 bases at V and 3 bases at J, with 16 bases between. The CDR3 reads CASSLRWQDGYNEQFF. Written as DNA, the CDR3 is TGCGCCAGCAGCCTCCGATGGCAGGACGGCTACAATGAGCAGTTCTTC.

The rearrangement links TRBV14 to TRBJ2-3, with 9 bases aligning to TRBD1. The CDR3 is 14 amino acids. V was pared by 1 base and J by 15 bases, with 11 bases of the junction left unmatched. Per the germline V gene, CDR1 is SGHDN and CDR2 is FVKESK. The CDR3 spells CASSQVGRTGVEYF. The DNA for the CDR3 is TGTGCCAGCAGCCAAGTCGGCAGGACAGGGGTAGAATATTTT.

Here the CDR3 reads CSAREGNTPYNSPLHF. CDR3 bases: TGCAGTGCTAGAGAAGGGAACACTCCCTATAATTCACCCCTCCACTTT. This sequence joins TRBV20-1 and TRBJ1-6; no definite D call. This CDR3 has 16 amino acids. The V gene's germline CDR1 is DFQATT and CDR2 SNEGSKA (reference sequence). V lost 0 bases and J lost 2, with 11 bases in between.

This chain uses TRBV7-2 with TRBJ2-3; 12 bases are a match to TRBD2. CDR1 is SGHTA and CDR2 is FQGNSA in the germline V gene. The CDR3 has 15 amino acids. After removal of 4 bases from V and 11 bases from J, the junction contained 10 bases not matched to a gene. CDR3 sequence (DNA): TGTGCCAGCAGCTGGCTAGCGGGAGGGCCTATCGAGCAGTATTTT. Its protein is CASSWLAGGPIEQYF. The complete variable domain, with remaining parts taken from reference TRBV7-2 and TRBJ2-3, reads GAGVSQSPSNKVTEKGKDVELRCDPISGHTALYWYRQSLGQGLEFLIYFQGNSAPDKSGLPSDRFSAERTGGSVSTLTIQRTQQEDSAVYLCASSWLAGGPIEQYFGPGTRLTVL.

J is TRBJ2-6 and V is TRBV20-1; D not resolved. CDR1 DFQATT and CDR2 SNEGSKA come from the germline V gene (reference sequence). Trimming shortened V by 0 bases and J by 4 bases, and 25 bases separated the two germline ends. This CDR3 is 20 amino acids long. The CDR3 protein is CSARDLGLPTRREGANVLTF. Written as DNA, the CDR3 is TGCAGTGCTAGAGATCTAGGTCTACCGACCCGCCGAGAAGGGGCCAACGTCCTGACTTTC.

The chain employs TRBV6-1 and TRBJ1-1; D gene uncertain. The CDR3 spans 11 residues. V dropped 3 bases and J dropped 11 bases, with 10 bases sitting between them. Per the germline V gene, CDR1 is MNHNS and CDR2 is SASEGT. This CDR3 reads CASSESFGAFF. CDR3 nucleotides: TGTGCCAGCAGTGAGTCCTTTGGGGCTTTCTTT.

The chain combines TRBV12-3 or TRBV12-4 with TRBJ2-5; TRBD2 aligns across 9 bases. This CDR3 is built from 16 residues. V lost 6 bases, J lost 2 bases, and 10 bases stayed unmatched. CDR3 DNA: TGTGCCAGCAGCCGCGGGCTAGCGGGATCTCAAGAGACCCAGTACTTC. Translated, it gives CASSRGLAGSQETQYF.

The chain carries TRBV5-1 and TRBJ2-7; D is perhaps TRBD1 or TRBD2 (5 bases each). Germline assignment: CDR1 SGHRS and CDR2 YFSETQ. CDR3 length: 15 amino acids. V was shortened by 4 bases and J by 2 bases, with 16 bases between the two germline ends. CDR3 sequence: CASSPPGTETYEQYF. CDR3 in DNA: TGCGCCAGCAGCCCGCCCGGGACGGAAACCTACGAGCAGTACTTC.

The rearrangement links TRBV11-3 to TRBJ2-3; TRBD1 matches 10 bases. Per germline, CDR1 SGHNT and CDR2 YENEEA. The CDR3 has 15 amino acids. J was trimmed by 4 bases and V by 4 bases; bases with no gene match: 5. CDR3 DNA: TGTGCCAGCAGCTCGGGACAGGGGCGCCCAGATACGCAGTATTTT. Amino acids: CASSSGQGRPDTQYF.

This clonotype was recorded only once. This chain uses TRBV2 with TRBJ1-2; 7 bases line up with TRBD1. The CDR3 sequence is 13 residues long. With V trimmed by 4 bases and J by 8 bases, 7 bases remained unmatched. Germline lookup yields CDR1 SNHLY and CDR2 FYNNEI. The CDR3 sequence: CASSVRQGEGYTF. The CDR3 DNA reads TGTGCCAGCAGTGTCAGACAGGGTGAGGGCTACACCTTC.

The V gene is TRBV25-1, the J gene TRBJ1-1, with 9 nucleotides matching TRBD1. Germline V lookup: CDR1 MGHDK, CDR2 SYGVNS. V was pared by 5 bases and J by 1 base, with 5 bases of the junction left unmatched. The CDR3 length is 15 residues. The CDR3 DNA is TGTGCCAGCAGTTCGACAGGGGGGAAGAACACTGAAGCTTTCTTT. It translates to CASSSTGGKNTEAFF.

The chain employs TRBV4-1 and TRBJ2-7; D is perhaps TRBD1 (6 bases). V shed 1 base and J shed 6 bases, with 10 bases lying between them. This CDR3 contains 13 residues. Per the germline V gene, CDR1 is MGHRA and CDR2 is YSYEKL. The CDR3 sequence: CASSQVPGVEQYF. The CDR3 DNA reads as TGCGCCAGCAGCCAAGTGCCAGGGGTCGAGCAGTACTTC.

This sequence joins TRBV27 and TRBJ2-5; D remains ambiguous. This CDR3 spans 9 amino acids. The germline gives CDR1 MNHEY, CDR2 SMNVEV (reference sequence). Trimming pared 5 bases from V and 7 bases from J, leaving 2 bases between. The CDR3 DNA reads as TGTGCCAGCAGTCTGACCCAGTACTTC. Amino acid sequence: CASSLTQYF.

V usage is TRBV7-9 and J usage is TRBJ2-5; a possible D gene is TRBD2 (6 bases). The CDR3 extends over 14 amino acids. Germline CDR1 is SEHNR and CDR2 is FQNEAQ (reference sequence). V lost 5 bases and J lost 3, with 13 bases in between. This CDR3 is CASSQRELEETQYF. The CDR3, as DNA: TGTGCCAGCAGCCAACGGGAGCTTGAAGAGACCCAGTACTTC.